This TCR beta chain was captured in a study of blood T cell repertoires in COVID-19. TCRdb's table, derived via immunoSEQ multiplex PCR, lists solely in-frame clones and lacks some. Here the sample spans under 250,000 clones, approximately 84% being singletons. Unmatched junction bases numbered 11, after V lost 1 base and J lost 5 bases. CDR3 length: 16 residues. Germline CDR1 reads SGHRS; CDR2 reads YFSETQ. The sample taken for sequencing was peripheral blood. The chain combines TRBV5-1 with TRBJ2-5; 7 bases are shared with TRBD1. This TCR came from a woman in her sixties or seventies with acute or convalescent COVID-19. The CDR3 here is CASSLLSVTGRETQYF. The CDR3 region has the DNA TGCGCCAGCAGCTTGCTCTCCGTGACAGGGCGGGAGACCCAGTACTTC.